This T cell receptor beta chain was retrieved from a study of blood T cell repertoires in COVID-19. V was pared by 1 base and J by 2 bases, with 14 bases between. In germline, CDR1 is MGHRA, CDR2 YSYEKL. The CDR3 length is 17 residues. The data were produced by immunoSEQ multiplex PCR, yet TCRdb's version contains in-frame clones alone and is incomplete. The table records about 200,000 clones, 86% of them present only once. The rearrangement uses TRBV4-1 and TRBJ2-2, with D possibly being TRBD2 (7 bases). The TCR comes from a woman aged 25 to 39 who had been exposed to COVID-19. What was sequenced was PBMCs or T cells enriched from blood (not recorded which). CDR3 coding DNA: TGCGCCAGCAGCCAAGGGGGGGGCAGGGACAACACCGGGGAGCTGTTTTTT. This translates into CASSQGGGRDNTGELFF.